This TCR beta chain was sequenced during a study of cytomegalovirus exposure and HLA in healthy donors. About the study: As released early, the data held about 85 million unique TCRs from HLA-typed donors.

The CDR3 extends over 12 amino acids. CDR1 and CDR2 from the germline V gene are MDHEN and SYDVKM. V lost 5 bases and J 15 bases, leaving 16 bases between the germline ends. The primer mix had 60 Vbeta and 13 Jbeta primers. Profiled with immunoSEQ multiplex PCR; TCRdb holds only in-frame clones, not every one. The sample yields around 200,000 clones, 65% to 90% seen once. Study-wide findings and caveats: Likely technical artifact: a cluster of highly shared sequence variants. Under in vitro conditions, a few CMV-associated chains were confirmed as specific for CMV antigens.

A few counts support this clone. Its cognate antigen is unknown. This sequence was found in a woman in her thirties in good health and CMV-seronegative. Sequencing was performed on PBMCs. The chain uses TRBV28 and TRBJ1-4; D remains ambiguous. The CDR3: CASSPLEGSLFF. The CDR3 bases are TGTGCCAGCAGTCCCCTCGAGGGTTCATTGTTTTTT.